A selection of T cell receptor beta chains follows, all from one sample in a study of blood T cell repertoires in COVID-19. Repertoires were generated with immunoSEQ multiplex PCR, while TCRdb's copy carries only in-frame clones and drops some. The sample lists 130,000 to 150,000 clones, approximately 83% occurring once. The sequencing sample was made of peripheral blood. These TCRs come from a woman between 55 and 75 years old with COVID-19, enrolled during active disease. Both conserved end residues are part of each CDR3. D genes are given only for firm matches. Some rows mark clone size as missing; the rest say once, few, many or name a class of expanded clone.

TRBV7-2	TRBJ1-2	-	-	CASSLVGGLNYGYTF	TGTGCCAGCAGCTTAGTCGGGGGGCTAAACTATGGCTACACCTTC
TRBV19	TRBJ2-1	-	-	CASSTLTETYYNEQFF	TGTGCCAGTAGTACCCTGACAGAAACATACTACAATGAGCAGTTCTTC
TRBV4-1	TRBJ1-3	TRBD1	-	CASSQGPLMDRGVPGNTIYF	TGCGCCAGCAGCCAAGGCCCCCTGATGGACAGGGGGGTACCTGGAAACACCATATATTTT
TRBV29-1	TRBJ2-1	-	-	CSVGFDEQFF	TGCAGCGTTGGTTTCGATGAGCAGTTCTTC
TRBV18	TRBJ2-1	TRBD1	-	CASSSDTGGKGNEQFF	TGTGCCAGCTCATCCGATACAGGGGGCAAGGGCAATGAGCAGTTCTTC
TRBV4-1	TRBJ1-2	-	-	CASSQEPGGGTYGYTF	TGCGCCAGCAGCCAAGAGCCAGGCGGGGGAACCTATGGCTACACCTTC
TRBV5-1	TRBJ2-3	TRBD2	-	CASSQTERGGTDTQYF	TGCGCCAGCAGCCAAACCGAGCGGGGGGGCACAGATACGCAGTATTTT
TRBV9	TRBJ2-2	TRBD2	-	CASSSGTSNTGELFF	TGTGCCAGCAGCAGCGGGACTTCCAACACCGGGGAGCTGTTTTTT
TRBV7-2	TRBJ2-1	TRBD2	-	CASLRGAYNEQFF	TGTGCCAGCTTGCGGGGGGCCTACAATGAGCAGTTCTTC
TRBV15	TRBJ2-7	TRBD1	-	CATSSTTGGRSYEQYF	TGTGCCACCAGCTCTACGACAGGGGGCCGCTCCTACGAGCAGTACTTC
TRBV6-2/TRBV6-3	TRBJ2-1	-	-	CASSYITSGNEQFF	TGTGCCAGCAGTTATATAACTAGTGGAAATGAGCAGTTCTTC
TRBV10-1	TRBJ1-1	-	-	CASTQPREMNTEAFF	TGCGCCAGCACCCAACCCCGGGAGATGAACACTGAAGCTTTCTTT
TRBV30	TRBJ2-7	TRBD1	many	CAWSTGDEQYF	TGTGCCTGGAGTACAGGGGACGAGCAGTACTTC
TRBV12-3/TRBV12-4	TRBJ1-3	TRBD1	few	CASSFSGGGRYF	TGTGCCAGCAGTTTTTCAGGGGGCGGACGCTATTTT
TRBV7-6	TRBJ2-3	-	-	CASSSVTRGTDTQYF	TGTGCCAGCAGCTCTGTGACTAGGGGCACAGATACGCAGTATTTT
TRBV11-3	TRBJ2-1	TRBD2	-	CASSKGLAGGSNEQFF	TGTGCCAGCAGCAAGGGGTTAGCGGGGGGGTCTAATGAGCAGTTCTTC